What follows are 11 T cell receptor beta chains derived from one specimen sequenced in a study of blood T cell repertoires in COVID-19. Method: immunoSEQ multiplex PCR; TCRdb's copy keeps in-frame clones and lacks some. Here the sample spans 300,000 to 400,000 clones, 80% to 90% being singletons. Sequencing was done on a sample of peripheral blood. These receptors came from a man aged 25-40 years with active or convalescent COVID-19.

This clone showed up just a few times. This sequence joins TRBV5-6 and TRBJ2-2; maybe TRBD1 (5 bases). This CDR3 contains 15 residues. V gave up 4 bases and J gave up 4 bases, with 14 bases separating them. Germline V CDR1 and CDR2: SGHDT, YYEEEE. CDR3 sequence: CASSPPRGPTGELFF. For the CDR3, the DNA is TGTGCCAGCAGCCCTCCAAGGGGCCCCACCGGGGAGCTGTTTTTT.

V gene TRBV13 combines with J gene TRBJ2-3; 14 bases match TRBD2. CDR1 and CDR2 from the germline V gene are PRHDT and FYEKMQ (reference sequence). This CDR3 has 18 residues. J gave up 2 bases and V 0 bases, and 4 bases lay outside the gene matches. CDR3 protein: CASSLGRTSGGYTDTQYF. DNA for the CDR3: TGTGCCAGCAGCTTAGGACGGACTAGCGGGGGGTACACAGATACGCAGTATTTT.

This chain connects TRBV19 to TRBJ1-4, with D possibly matching TRBD1 (6 bases). The CDR3 is 15 residues long. Germline-derived CDR1 and CDR2 are LNHDA and SQIVND (reference sequence). The V end was cut by 5 bases, the J end by 0 bases, with 10 bases between. The CDR3 region has the DNA TGTGCCAGTAGTGGACAGATCTCAACTAATGAAAAACTGTTTTTT. Translating gives CASSGQISTNEKLFF.

This clone was observed once. CDR3 nucleotides: TGTGCCAGCAGCAACCACAGGGGAGTGGTGGGCACAGATACGCAGTATTTT. Encoded protein: CASSNHRGVVGTDTQYF. The genes are TRBV3-1 (or the pseudogene TRBV3-2) and TRBJ2-3; 7 bases match TRBD1. The length of the CDR3 is 17 residues. The ends lost 5 bases at V and 1 base at J; junction bases unmatched: 12. The germline V gene encodes CDR1 LGHDT and CDR2 YNNKEL (reference sequence).

This chain uses TRBV5-1 with TRBJ1-1; possibly TRBD1 for D (6 bases). The CDR3 covers 13 residues. Between the trimmed V and J ends, which lost 5 bases and 0 bases, there was a span of 8 bases. Looked up from germline, CDR1 is SGHRS and CDR2 is YFSETQ. The CDR3 is CASRGQLNTEAFF. Here the CDR3 DNA reads TGCGCCAGCAGAGGACAGTTGAACACTGAAGCTTTCTTT.

This clone was recorded a few times. The V gene is TRBV5-1, the J gene TRBJ2-5; possibly TRBD2 for D (5 bases). Trimming shortened V by 2 bases and J by 0 bases, and 11 bases separated the two germline ends. CDR1 is SGHRS, CDR2 YFSETQ, per germline. The CDR3 length is 15 residues. The CDR3: CASSFLGLYQETQYF. In DNA, the CDR3 is TGCGCCAGCAGCTTTTTAGGACTCTACCAAGAGACCCAGTACTTC.

This clone has a single count. V gene TRBV3-1 (or the pseudogene TRBV3-2) combines with J gene TRBJ2-5, with 7 bases matching TRBD2. V shed 8 bases, J shed 5 bases, and the junction held 17 bases outside the gene matches. The CDR3 spans 16 residues. Per the germline V gene, CDR1 is LGHDT and CDR2 is YNNKEL (reference sequence). As DNA, the CDR3 is TGTGCCAGCGGACAAGGGAGGGGTAGGGGCGGCGAGACCCAGTACTTC. Its protein product is CASGQGRGRGGETQYF.

This clone was picked up a small number of times. The chain links TRBV9 to TRBJ2-2; maybe TRBD2 (5 bases). Per germline, CDR1 SGDLS and CDR2 YYNGEE. The CDR3 is 15 amino acids. Deletions cut 0 bases from V and 5 bases from J, with 11 bases between. The CDR3, as DNA: TGTGCCAGCAGCGTAGACGGGTGGGAGACCGGGGAGCTGTTTTTT. This codes for CASSVDGWETGELFF.

This clone was detected a few times. This chain uses TRBV21-1 with TRBJ1-2. TRBV21-1 is recorded as a pseudogene. This CDR3 is built from 15 residues. CDR3 region: CASSKEEAFWGGYTF. CDR3 in DNA: TGTGCCAGCAGCAAAGAGGAGGCTTTCTGGGGTGGCTACACCTTC.

The rearrangement links TRBV7-2 to TRBJ2-3; a possible D gene is TRBD1 (6 bases). Trimming removed 3 bases from V and 0 bases from J, with 10 bases in between. The CDR3 totals 15 residues. From germline, CDR1 is SGHTA and CDR2 FQGNSA. The CDR3 DNA reads as TGTGCCAGCAGCTTCGACAGGAGAAGCACAGATACGCAGTATTTT. It is translated as CASSFDRRSTDTQYF.

V usage is TRBV5-6 and J usage is TRBJ1-4; 7 nucleotides match TRBD1. Looked up from germline, CDR1 is SGHDT and CDR2 is YYEEEE. The CDR3 has 15 amino acids. V lost 4 bases and J lost 4; bases outside the gene matches: 7. This CDR3 reads CASSDPGQNNEKLFF. CDR3 in DNA: TGTGCCAGCAGCGACCCGGGACAGAATAATGAAAAACTGTTTTTT.